This T cell receptor beta chain is from a study of T cells after yellow fever vaccination. For the study at large: When fractions had low cell numbers, they were prepared with SMART-Seq v4 Ultra Low Input. Broader study findings: Clonotypes appearing in both CD4 and CD8 compartments existed, and their share was small. Abundant clonotypes from the bulk population could get into FACS-sorted repertoires as contaminants.

In this sample, this clonotype turned up many times. TCR cDNA, made by 5'RACE template switching, carried an added universal primer site and UMIs. Each CDR3 protein is one row after TCRdb ran MiXCR on the 5' RACE reads. The profile shows some 23,000 distinct CDR3 sequences, 3% to 4% of them singletons. The source of this sequence is a man younger than 35 who received the YFV17D yellow fever vaccine. The input for sequencing was PBMCs, either bulk or a sorted T-cell subset (CD4+, CD8+, memory, or dextramer-sorted; not recorded which), taken roughly seven weeks after the first yellow fever vaccination.

DNA of the CDR3: TGTGCCAGCAGCGCCAGCGGTTACACAGATACGCAGTATTTT. It encodes CASSASGYTDTQYF. This sequence joins TRBV7-3 and TRBJ2-3, with D possibly being TRBD2 (5 bases). Germline CDR1 and CDR2: SGHTA and FQGTGA. V was cut by 5 bases and J by 2 bases, with 11 bases left in between. This CDR3 is 14 amino acids long.